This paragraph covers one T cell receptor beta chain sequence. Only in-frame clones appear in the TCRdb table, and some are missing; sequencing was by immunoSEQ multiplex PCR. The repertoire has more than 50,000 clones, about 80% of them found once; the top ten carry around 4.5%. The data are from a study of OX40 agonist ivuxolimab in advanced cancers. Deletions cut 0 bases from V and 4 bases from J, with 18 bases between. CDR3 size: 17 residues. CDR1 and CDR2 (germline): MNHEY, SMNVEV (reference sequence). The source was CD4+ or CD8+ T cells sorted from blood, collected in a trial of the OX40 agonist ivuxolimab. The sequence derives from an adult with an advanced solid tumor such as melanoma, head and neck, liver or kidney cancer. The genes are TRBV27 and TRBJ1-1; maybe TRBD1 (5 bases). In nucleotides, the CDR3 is TGTGCCAGCAGTTTATCGCTCCGGGCCTTCGGGGGCACTGAAGCTTTCTTT. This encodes CASSLSLRAFGGTEAFF.